The 22 T cell receptor beta chains below all came from one sample that was sequenced in a study of T cell repertoires in cytomegalovirus infection. TCRdb re-called the reads through MiXCR, storing one row per CDR3 protein. The sample includes some 600,000 distinct CDR3 sequences, 20% to 30% seen only once; the top ten take under 8.5%. Sequenced material: CD8+ T cells from PBMCs. Every receptor here comes from a human donor in good health (CMV status not recorded). Some clones in this sample may be carry-over from other donors' samples.

The sample holds many counts of this clonotype. The V and J genes are TRBV20-1 and TRBJ2-7, with 7 bases fitting TRBD1. In germline, CDR1 is DFQATT, CDR2 SNEGSKA (reference sequence). The junction had 4 bases not matched to a gene; V was cut back by 0 bases and J by 2 bases. The CDR3 runs 14 residues. CDR3 DNA sequence: TGCAGTGCTAGAGACCGACAGGGCCCCTACGAGCAGTACTTC. It translates to CSARDRQGPYEQYF.

The V call is TRBV10-2, the J call TRBJ2-5; 11 bases are shared with TRBD2. CDR3 length: 15 residues. V lost 4 bases to trimming and J lost 5 bases; unmatched junction nucleotides: 6. Germline lookup yields CDR1 WSHSY and CDR2 SAAADI. The CDR3 protein is CASSASGGPGETQYF. The CDR3 region has the DNA TGCGCCAGCAGTGCTAGCGGGGGGCCAGGGGAGACCCAGTACTTC.

The rearrangement links TRBV4-1 to TRBJ2-3, with D possibly being TRBD1 (6 bases). Germline V gene data show CDR1 as MGHRA and CDR2 as YSYEKL. The germline V and J ends were trimmed by 6 bases and 3 bases, with 19 bases remaining between them. This CDR3 has 16 amino acids. This CDR3 is CASSLDDRKGTDTQYF. CDR3 DNA: TGCGCCAGCAGTCTTGATGACAGGAAGGGTACAGATACGCAGTATTTT.

This clonotype was detected a few times. The gene calls are TRBV10-3 and TRBJ2-5; 8 nucleotides align to TRBD1. V shed 6 bases, J shed 3 bases, and the junction held 3 bases outside the gene matches. CDR1 ENHRY and CDR2 SYGVKD come from the germline V gene. The CDR3 contains 13 residues. CDR3 amino acids: CAIRDREEETQYF. The DNA for the CDR3 is TGTGCCATCAGGGACAGGGAGGAAGAGACCCAGTACTTC.

This clonotype was detected many times. The rearrangement uses TRBV7-6 and TRBJ2-5; D gene unclear. Per germline, CDR1 SGHVS and CDR2 FNYEAQ. The CDR3 spans 16 residues. Between the trimmed V and J ends, which lost 2 bases and 7 bases, there was a span of 20 bases. The CDR3 reads CASSLSMEHSLGTQYF. The CDR3 nucleotides are TGTGCCAGCAGCTTAAGTATGGAGCATTCTTTAGGGACCCAGTACTTC.

This clonotype was counted a few times. The rearrangement uses TRBV19 and TRBJ2-2; D uncertain. CDR3 length equals 13 residues. V lost 3 bases, J lost 5 bases, and 7 bases lay in between. Germline-derived CDR1 and CDR2 are LNHDA and SQIVND (reference sequence). In nucleotides, the CDR3 is TGTGCCAGTAGTATGGACGGGACCGGGGAGCTGTTTTTT. Protein sequence: CASSMDGTGELFF.

This clonotype has ten or more counts. The chain employs TRBV5-4 and TRBJ1-1; D gene uncertain. The V gene lost 6 bases and the J gene lost 1 base, with 13 bases spanning the gap. The CDR3 spans 14 residues. The germline gives CDR1 SGHNT, CDR2 YYREEE (reference sequence). The CDR3 DNA follows: TGTGCCAGCACCACAACACTGACGAACACTGAAGCTTTCTTT. This translates into CASTTTLTNTEAFF.

With regard to this clonotype: A junction end diverges from the germline sequence, so it may reflect a read error. The rearrangement links TRBV2 to TRBJ2-2, with 9 bases fitting TRBD2. The germline V gene encodes CDR1 SNHLY and CDR2 FYNNEI. This CDR3 comprises 17 residues. CDR3: CTSNGVPGLAGAGELFF. Written as DNA, the CDR3 is TGTACCAGCAATGGAGTTCCGGGACTAGCAGGGGCCGGGGAGCTGTTTTTT.

J is TRBJ2-5 and V is TRBV6-2 or TRBV6-3; 10 bases are a match to TRBD2. The trim removed 5 bases at V and 4 bases at J, leaving 7 bases unmatched. The CDR3 extends over 15 amino acids. The germline gives CDR1 MNHEY, CDR2 SVGEGT. The CDR3 sequence: CASSKSGGARETQYF. CDR3 sequence (DNA): TGTGCCAGCAGTAAAAGCGGGGGGGCCCGAGAGACCCAGTACTTC.

The chain recombines TRBV2 with TRBJ2-1; 10 nucleotides align to TRBD2. The CDR3 consists of 15 residues. Unmatched junction bases numbered 4, after V lost 0 bases and J lost 8 bases. CDR1 and CDR2 from the germline V gene are SNHLY and FYNNEI. CDR3 amino acids: CASSEAGTSVDEQFF. The CDR3, as DNA: TGTGCCAGCAGTGAAGCCGGGACTAGCGTCGATGAGCAGTTCTTC. The full variable domain, in which reference TRBV2 and TRBJ2-1 provide the parts outside the CDR3, is EPEVTQTPSHQVTQMGQEVILRCVPISNHLYFYWYRQILGQKVEFLVSFYNNEISEKSEIFDDQFSVERPDGSNFTLKIRSTKLEDSAMYFCASSEAGTSVDEQFFGPGTRLTVL.

This clonotype was observed many times. The chain employs TRBV7-2 and TRBJ1-1, with unresolved D. This CDR3 has 12 residues. Germline assignment: CDR1 SGHTA and CDR2 FQGNSA. V lost 4 bases to trimming and J lost 7 bases, with 10 bases between them. CDR3 sequence: CASSYVKGEAFF. Here the CDR3 DNA reads TGTGCCAGCAGCTACGTTAAGGGTGAAGCTTTCTTT.

Ten or more counts support this clonotype. This chain uses TRBV18 with TRBJ2-5, with TRBD2 as a possible D gene (5 bases). V was shortened by 3 bases and J by 1 base, with 15 bases between the two germline ends. CDR1 and CDR2 (germline): KGHSH, LQKENI. The CDR3 is 16 amino acids. The CDR3 coding sequence is TGTGCCAGCTCACCCGAACGGGAATGGCTCCAAGAGACCCAGTACTTC. Protein product: CASSPEREWLQETQYF.

The CDR3 region has the DNA TGTGCCAGCAGTGCTGAACACTACAATGAGCAGTTCTTC. It encodes CASSAEHYNEQFF. This sequence joins TRBV25-1 and TRBJ2-1; D not certain. Germline V CDR1 and CDR2: MGHDK, SYGVNS. This CDR3 region has 13 residues. The V end was cut by 4 bases, the J end by 3 bases, with 7 bases between. Full variable domain (outside the CDR3, taken from reference TRBV25-1 and TRBJ2-1): EADIYQTPRYLVIGTGKKITLECSQTMGHDKMYWYQQDPGMELHLIHYSYGVNSTEKGDLSSESTVSRIRTEHFPLTLESARPSHTSQYLCASSAEHYNEQFFGPGTRLTVL.

This clonotype has more than one count but fewer than ten. This sequence joins TRBV11-3 and TRBJ2-2; D ambiguous. The ends were cut back, 5 bases at V and 4 bases at J, with 8 bases in the middle. The CDR3 is 13 amino acids. CDR1 and CDR2 from the germline V gene are SGHNT and YENEEA. The CDR3 DNA follows: TGTGCCAGCAGCCCCCCCCCCACCGGGGAGCTGTTTTTT. Translation gives CASSPPPTGELFF.

As to this clonotype: A much larger clone is a single base away; this may be a read error. This chain connects TRBV7-2 to TRBJ1-5, with TRBD1 matching 7 bases. The J call may be in error: the DNA end matches TRBJ2-3 better. This CDR3 is 16 amino acids long. Per the germline V gene, CDR1 is SGHTA and CDR2 is FQGNSA. As DNA, the CDR3 is TGTGCCAGCAGCCCAGAGTTGGGACAGCTCAATCAGCCCCAGTATTTT. Its protein is CASSPELGQLNQPQYF.

With regard to this clonotype: At one end the junction does not follow the germline gene, possibly because of a read error. The V call is TRBV6-5, the J call TRBJ2-1, with D perhaps given as TRBD1 or TRBD2 (5 bases each). Germline CDR1 MNHEY, CDR2 SVGAGI. The CDR3 contains 14 residues. CDR3 residues: CASSYRGAYNVQFF. CDR3 DNA: TGTGCCAGCAGTTACCGGGGCGCATACAATGTGCAGTTCTTC.

This clonotype was found many times. The chain couples TRBV29-1 to TRBJ1-4; the D is unclear. Per the germline V gene, CDR1 is SQVTM and CDR2 is ANQGSEA. With 1 base removed from V and 12 bases from J, the gap between germline ends came to 12 bases. The length of the CDR3 is 12 residues. CDR3 coding DNA: TGCAGCGTTGAAGTTCAGAGGCAGGAACTGTTTTTT. Translated, it gives CSVEVQRQELFF.

The chain links TRBV20-1 to TRBJ2-5; TRBD2 is a possible D gene (5 bases). This CDR3 comprises 17 residues. Germline values: CDR1 DFQATT, CDR2 SNEGSKA (reference sequence). V gave up 1 base and J gave up 1 base, with 19 bases separating them. Here the CDR3 reads CSARVWESSWGQETQYF. The CDR3 bases are TGCAGTGCTAGAGTTTGGGAATCTAGCTGGGGCCAAGAGACCCAGTACTTC.

This clonotype was seen many times. The chain links TRBV19 to TRBJ1-1; D is unresolved. CDR1 is LNHDA, CDR2 SQIVND, per germline (reference sequence). Trimming left V 0 bases short and J 0 bases short, with 14 bases between. The CDR3 contains 17 residues. The CDR3 spells CASSIDRYWRMNTEAFF. Written as DNA, the CDR3 is TGTGCCAGTAGTATAGACCGGTATTGGAGAATGAACACTGAAGCTTTCTTT.

This clonotype was seen many times. J is TRBJ2-1 and V is TRBV20-1; TRBD2 agrees at 13 bases. V shed 3 bases, J shed 7 bases, and the junction held 0 bases outside the gene matches. This CDR3 has 13 residues. Germline V gene lookup returns CDR1 DFQATT and CDR2 SNEGSKA (reference sequence). For the CDR3, the DNA is TGCAGTGCTAGGGGACTAGCGGGGAATGAGCAGTTCTTC. This codes for CSARGLAGNEQFF.

This clonotype was detected many times. The chain recombines TRBV7-2 with TRBJ1-2; 10 nucleotides agree with TRBD1. With V trimmed by 2 bases and J by 2 bases, 8 bases remained unmatched. This CDR3 is built from 17 residues. Germline loops: CDR1 SGHTA, CDR2 FQGNSA. CDR3 sequence (DNA): TGTGCCAGCAGCTTAAGTGTCCCGGGACAGGGGAACTATGGCTACACCTTC. It translates to CASSLSVPGQGNYGYTF.

This clonotype was found many times. The chain employs TRBV7-3 and TRBJ2-1, with D perhaps matching TRBD1 (6 bases). V shed 5 bases and J shed 8 bases, with 10 bases lying between them. Germline assignment: CDR1 SGHTA and CDR2 FQGTGA. The CDR3 extends over 12 amino acids. In nucleotides, the CDR3 is TGTGCCAGCAGCCTACAGGGTCATGAGCAGTTCTTC. The encoded protein is CASSLQGHEQFF.